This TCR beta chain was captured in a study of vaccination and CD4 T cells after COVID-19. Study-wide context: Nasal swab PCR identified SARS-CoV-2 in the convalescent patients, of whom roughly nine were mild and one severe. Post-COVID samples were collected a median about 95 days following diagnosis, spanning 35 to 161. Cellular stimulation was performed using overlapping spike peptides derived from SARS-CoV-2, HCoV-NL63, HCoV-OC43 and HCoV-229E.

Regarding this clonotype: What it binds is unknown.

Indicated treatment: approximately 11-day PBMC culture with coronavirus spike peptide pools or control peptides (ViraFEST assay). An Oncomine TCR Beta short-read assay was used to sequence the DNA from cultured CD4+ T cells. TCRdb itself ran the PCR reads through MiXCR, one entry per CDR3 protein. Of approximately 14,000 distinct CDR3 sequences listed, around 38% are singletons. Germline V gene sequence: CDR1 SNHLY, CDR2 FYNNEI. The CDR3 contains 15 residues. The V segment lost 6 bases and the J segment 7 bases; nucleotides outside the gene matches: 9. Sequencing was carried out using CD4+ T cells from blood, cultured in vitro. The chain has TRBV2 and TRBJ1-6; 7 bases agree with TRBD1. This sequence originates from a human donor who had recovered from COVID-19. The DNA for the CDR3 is TGTGCCAGCAGCCCCCAGGGGGTGACAAATTCACCCCTCCACTTT. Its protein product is CASSPQGVTNSPLHF. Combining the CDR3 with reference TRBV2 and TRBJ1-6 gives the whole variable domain EPEVTQTPSHQVTQMGQEVILRCVPISNHLYFYWYRQILGQKVEFLVSFYNNEISEKSEIFDDQFSVERPDGSNFTLKIRSTKLEDSAMYFCASSPQGVTNSPLHFGNGTRLTVT.